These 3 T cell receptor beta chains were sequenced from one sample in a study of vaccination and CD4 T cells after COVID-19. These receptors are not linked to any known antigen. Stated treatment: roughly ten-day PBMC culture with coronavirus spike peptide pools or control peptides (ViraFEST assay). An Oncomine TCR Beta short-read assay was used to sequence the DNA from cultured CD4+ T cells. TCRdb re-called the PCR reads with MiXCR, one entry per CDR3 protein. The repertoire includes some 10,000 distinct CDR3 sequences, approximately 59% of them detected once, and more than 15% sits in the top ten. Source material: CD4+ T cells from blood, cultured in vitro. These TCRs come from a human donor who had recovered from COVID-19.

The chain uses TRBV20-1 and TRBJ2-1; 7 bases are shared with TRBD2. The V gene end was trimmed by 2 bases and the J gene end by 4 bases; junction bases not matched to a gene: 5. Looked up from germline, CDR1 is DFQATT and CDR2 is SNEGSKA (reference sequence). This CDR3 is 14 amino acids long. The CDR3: CSARRAGLYNEQFF. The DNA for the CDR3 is TGCAGTGCTAGAAGAGCGGGGCTATACAATGAGCAGTTCTTC.

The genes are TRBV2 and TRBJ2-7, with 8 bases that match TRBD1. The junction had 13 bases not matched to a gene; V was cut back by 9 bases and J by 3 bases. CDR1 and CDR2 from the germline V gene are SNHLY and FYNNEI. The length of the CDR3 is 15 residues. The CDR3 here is CASTSDRGTVYEQYF. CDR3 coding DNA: TGTGCCAGTACCTCAGACAGGGGAACCGTCTACGAGCAGTACTTC.

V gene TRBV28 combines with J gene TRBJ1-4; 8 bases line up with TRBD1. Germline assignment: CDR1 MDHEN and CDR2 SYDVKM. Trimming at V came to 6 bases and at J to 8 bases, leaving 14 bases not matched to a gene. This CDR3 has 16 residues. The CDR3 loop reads CASSPPGQGLKEKLFF. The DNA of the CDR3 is TGTGCCAGCAGCCCCCCCGGACAGGGACTAAAGGAAAAACTGTTTTTT. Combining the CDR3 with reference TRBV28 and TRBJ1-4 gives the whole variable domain DVKVTQSSRYLVKRTGEKVFLECVQDMDHENMFWYRQDPGLGLRLIYFSYDVKMKEKGDIPEGYSVSREKKERFSLILESASTNQTSMYLCASSPPGQGLKEKLFFGSGTQLSVL.